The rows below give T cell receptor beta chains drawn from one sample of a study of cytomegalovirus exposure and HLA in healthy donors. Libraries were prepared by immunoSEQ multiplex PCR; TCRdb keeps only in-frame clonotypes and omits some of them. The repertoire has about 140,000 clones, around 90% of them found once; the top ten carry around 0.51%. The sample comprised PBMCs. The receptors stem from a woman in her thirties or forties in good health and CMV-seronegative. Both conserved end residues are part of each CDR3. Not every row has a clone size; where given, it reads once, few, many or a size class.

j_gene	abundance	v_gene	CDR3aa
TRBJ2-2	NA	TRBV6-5	CASSYSSQGNTGELFF
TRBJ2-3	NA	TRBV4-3	CASSRRGGTSGTTDTQYF
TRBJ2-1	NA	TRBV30	CAWSAGGPGEQFF
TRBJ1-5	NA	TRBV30	CAWTKGQGSNQPQHF
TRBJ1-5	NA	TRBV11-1	CASSLSRDQPQHF
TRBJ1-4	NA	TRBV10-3	CAISAREGANEKLFF
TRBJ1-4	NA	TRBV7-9	CSSSFPAGRRGEKLFF
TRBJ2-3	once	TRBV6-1	CASRTSGGTDTQYF
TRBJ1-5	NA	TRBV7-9	CASSLDLLGHVNQPQHF
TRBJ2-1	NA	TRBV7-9	CASSYHLSSYNEQFF
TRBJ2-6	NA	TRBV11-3	CASSFTVHGANVLTF
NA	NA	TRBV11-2	CASSSFGGPEQYF
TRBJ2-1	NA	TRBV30	CAWSTRGGNEQFF
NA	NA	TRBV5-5	CASSLLAGGFSYEQYF
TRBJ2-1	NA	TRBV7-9	CASSLRQGNNEQFF
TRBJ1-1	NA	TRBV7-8	CASSLPRDSPSTEAFF
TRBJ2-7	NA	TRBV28	CASSLSAISGSYEQYF
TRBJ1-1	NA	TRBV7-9	CASSSTGTVNTEAFF
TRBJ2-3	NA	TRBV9	CASSVAGAADTQYF
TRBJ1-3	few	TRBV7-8	CASSFAESNTIYF
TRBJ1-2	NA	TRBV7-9	CASSSGQGGGYTF
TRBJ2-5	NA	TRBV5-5	CASSLSSGIGWETQYF
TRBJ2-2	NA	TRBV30	CAWSGQGAGELFF
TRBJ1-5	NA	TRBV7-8	CASSLTTGADQPQHF
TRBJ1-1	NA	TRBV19	CASSILGQGGTEAFF
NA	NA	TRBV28	CASSGQGYEQYF
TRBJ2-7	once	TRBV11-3	CASSLGPSGGSAYEQYF
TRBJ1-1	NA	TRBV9	CASSVEGGRTEAFF
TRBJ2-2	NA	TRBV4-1	CASSPRASGGSNTGELFF
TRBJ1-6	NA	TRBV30	CAWTTGGSHNSPLHF
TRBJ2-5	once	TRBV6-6	CASSLRETQYF
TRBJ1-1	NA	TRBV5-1	CASSSSMNTEAFF
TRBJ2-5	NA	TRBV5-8	CASSYVRGVETQYF
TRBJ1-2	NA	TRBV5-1	CASSLGVGQGRDGYTF
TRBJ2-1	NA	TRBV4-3	CASSQGPGTGYNNEQFF
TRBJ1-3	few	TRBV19	CASRQEITIYF
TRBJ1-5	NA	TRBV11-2	CASSQGNQPQHF
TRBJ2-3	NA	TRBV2	CASSTSTDTQYF
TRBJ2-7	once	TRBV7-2	CASSLVFPTYEQYF
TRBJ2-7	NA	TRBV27	CASSKRLAGGLVDEQYF
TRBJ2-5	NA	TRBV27	CASSLSGTGWQETQYF
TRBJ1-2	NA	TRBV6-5	CASSPDRGGYTF
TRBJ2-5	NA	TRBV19	CASSGTGQETQYF
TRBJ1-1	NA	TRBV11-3	CASSKDRGGAFF
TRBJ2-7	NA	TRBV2	CASREAAGLAGEDEQYF
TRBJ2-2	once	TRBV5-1	CASIGTANTGELFF
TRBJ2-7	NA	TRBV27	CASSFSSRAPAPYEQYF
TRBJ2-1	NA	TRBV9	CASSVAPTSWDSYNEQFF